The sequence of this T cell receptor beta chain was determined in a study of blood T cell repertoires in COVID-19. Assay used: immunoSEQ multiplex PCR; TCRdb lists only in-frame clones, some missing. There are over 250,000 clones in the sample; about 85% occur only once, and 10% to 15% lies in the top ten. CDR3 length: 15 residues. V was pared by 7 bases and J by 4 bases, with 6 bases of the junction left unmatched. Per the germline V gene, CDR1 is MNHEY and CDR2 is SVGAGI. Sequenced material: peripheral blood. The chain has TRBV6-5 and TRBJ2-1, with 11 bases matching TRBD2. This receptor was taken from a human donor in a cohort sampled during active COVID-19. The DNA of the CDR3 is TGTGCCAGCACCTTGACTAGCGGGGCATACAATGAGCAGTTCTTC. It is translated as CASTLTSGAYNEQFF.